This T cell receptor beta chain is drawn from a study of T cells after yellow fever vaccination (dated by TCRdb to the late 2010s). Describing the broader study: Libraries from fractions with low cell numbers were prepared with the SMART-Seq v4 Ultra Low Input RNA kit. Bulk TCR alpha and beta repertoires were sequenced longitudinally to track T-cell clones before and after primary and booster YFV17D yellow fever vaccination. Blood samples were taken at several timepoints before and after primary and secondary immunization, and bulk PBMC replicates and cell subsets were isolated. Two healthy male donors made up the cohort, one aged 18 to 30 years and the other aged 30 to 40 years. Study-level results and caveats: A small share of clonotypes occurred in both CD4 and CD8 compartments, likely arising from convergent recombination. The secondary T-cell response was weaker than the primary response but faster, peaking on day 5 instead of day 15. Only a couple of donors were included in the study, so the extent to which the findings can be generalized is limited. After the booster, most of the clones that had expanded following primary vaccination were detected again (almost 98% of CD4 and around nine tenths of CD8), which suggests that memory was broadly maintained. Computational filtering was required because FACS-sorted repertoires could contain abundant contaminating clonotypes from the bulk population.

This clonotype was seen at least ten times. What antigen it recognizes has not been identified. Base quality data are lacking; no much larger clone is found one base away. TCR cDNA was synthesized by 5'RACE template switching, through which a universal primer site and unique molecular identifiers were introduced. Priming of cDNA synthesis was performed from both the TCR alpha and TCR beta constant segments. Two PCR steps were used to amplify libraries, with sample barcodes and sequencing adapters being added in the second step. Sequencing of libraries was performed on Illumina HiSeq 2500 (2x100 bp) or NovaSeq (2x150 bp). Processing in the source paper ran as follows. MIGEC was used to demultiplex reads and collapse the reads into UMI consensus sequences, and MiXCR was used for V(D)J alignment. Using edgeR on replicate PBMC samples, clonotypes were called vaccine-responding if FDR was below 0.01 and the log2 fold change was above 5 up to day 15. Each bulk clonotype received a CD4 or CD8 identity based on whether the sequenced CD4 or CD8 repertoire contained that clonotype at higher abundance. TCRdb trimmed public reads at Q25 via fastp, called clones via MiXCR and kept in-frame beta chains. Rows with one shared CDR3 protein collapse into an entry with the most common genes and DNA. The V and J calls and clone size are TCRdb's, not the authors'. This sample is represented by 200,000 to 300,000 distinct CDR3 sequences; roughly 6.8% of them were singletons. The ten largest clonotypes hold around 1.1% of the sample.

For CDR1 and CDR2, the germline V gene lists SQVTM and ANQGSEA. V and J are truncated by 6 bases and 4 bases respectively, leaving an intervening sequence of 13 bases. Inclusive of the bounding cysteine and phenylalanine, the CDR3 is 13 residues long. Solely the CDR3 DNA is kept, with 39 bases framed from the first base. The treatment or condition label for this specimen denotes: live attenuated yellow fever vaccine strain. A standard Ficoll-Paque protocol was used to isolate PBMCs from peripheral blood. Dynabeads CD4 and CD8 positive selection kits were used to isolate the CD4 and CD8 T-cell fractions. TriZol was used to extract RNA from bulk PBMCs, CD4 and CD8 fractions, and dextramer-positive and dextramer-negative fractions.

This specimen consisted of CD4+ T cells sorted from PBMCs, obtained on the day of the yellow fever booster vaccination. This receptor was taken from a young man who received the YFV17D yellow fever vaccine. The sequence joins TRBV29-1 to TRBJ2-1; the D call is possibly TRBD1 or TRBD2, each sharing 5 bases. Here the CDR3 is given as CSVRAGLYNEQFF. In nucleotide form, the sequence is TGCAGCGTGAGGGCAGGGCTATACAATGAGCAGTTCTTC.